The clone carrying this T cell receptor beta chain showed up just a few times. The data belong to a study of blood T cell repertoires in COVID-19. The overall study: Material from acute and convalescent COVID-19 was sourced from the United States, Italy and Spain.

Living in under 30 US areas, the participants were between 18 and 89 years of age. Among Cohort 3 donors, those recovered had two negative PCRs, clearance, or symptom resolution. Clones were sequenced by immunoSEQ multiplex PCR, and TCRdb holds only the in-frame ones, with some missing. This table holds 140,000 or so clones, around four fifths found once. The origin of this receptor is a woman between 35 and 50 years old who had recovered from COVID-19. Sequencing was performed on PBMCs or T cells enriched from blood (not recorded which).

The CDR3 reads CATSKGQGMWGYTF. The CDR3, as DNA: TGTGCCACCAGCAAGGGACAGGGGATGTGGGGCTACACCTTC. V and J are TRBV19 and TRBJ1-2; 10 bases map to TRBD1. Per germline, CDR1 LNHDA and CDR2 SQIVND (reference sequence). The CDR3 length is 14 residues. The V and J ends lost 10 bases and 8 bases, in that order; junction bases with no gene match: 13. The whole variable domain, remainder taken from reference TRBV19 and TRBJ1-2, is DGGITQSPKYLFRKEGQNVTLSCEQNLNHDAMYWYRQDPGQGLRLIYYSQIVNDFQKGDIAEGYSVSREKKESFPLTVTSAQKNPTAFYLCATSKGQGMWGYTFGSGTRLTVV.